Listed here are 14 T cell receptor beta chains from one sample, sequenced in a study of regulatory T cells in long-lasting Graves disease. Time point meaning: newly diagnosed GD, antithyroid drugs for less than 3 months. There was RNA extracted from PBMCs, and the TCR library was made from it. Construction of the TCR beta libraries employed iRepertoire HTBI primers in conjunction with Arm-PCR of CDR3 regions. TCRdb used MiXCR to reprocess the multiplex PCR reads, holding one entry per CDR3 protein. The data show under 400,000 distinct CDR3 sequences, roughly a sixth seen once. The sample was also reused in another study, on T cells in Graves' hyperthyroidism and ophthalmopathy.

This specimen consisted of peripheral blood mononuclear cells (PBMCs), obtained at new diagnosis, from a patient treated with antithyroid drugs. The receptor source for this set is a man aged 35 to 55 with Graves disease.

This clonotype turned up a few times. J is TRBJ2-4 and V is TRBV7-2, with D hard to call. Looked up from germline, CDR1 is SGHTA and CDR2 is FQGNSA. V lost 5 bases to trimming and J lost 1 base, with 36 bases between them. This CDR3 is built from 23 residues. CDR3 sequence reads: CASSPRTTKLVIPFSSAKNIQYF. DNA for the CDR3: TGTGCCAGCAGCCCACGAACCACTAAGTTAGTTATACCCTTTAGCTCGGCCAAAAACATTCAGTACTTC. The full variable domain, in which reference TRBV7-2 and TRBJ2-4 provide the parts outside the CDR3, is GAGVSQSPSNKVTEKGKDVELRCDPISGHTALYWYRQSLGQGLEFLIYFQGNSAPDKSGLPSDRFSAERTGGSVSTLTIQRTQQEDSAVYLCASSPRTTKLVIPFSSAKNIQYFGAGTRLSVL.

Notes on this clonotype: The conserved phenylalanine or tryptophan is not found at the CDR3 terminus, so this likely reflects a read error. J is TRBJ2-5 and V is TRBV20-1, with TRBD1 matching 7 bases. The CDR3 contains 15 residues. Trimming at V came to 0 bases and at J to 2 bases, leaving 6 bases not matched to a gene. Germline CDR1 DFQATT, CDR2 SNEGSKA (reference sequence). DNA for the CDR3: TGCAGTGCTAGAGAGGGACAGAAGGGGCAAGAGACCCAGTACCTC. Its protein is CSAREGQKGQETQYL.

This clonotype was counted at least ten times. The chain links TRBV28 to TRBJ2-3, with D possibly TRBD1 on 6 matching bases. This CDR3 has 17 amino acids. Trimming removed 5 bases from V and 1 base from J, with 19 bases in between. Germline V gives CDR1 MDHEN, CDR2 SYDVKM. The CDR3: CASSITRQARRTDTQYF. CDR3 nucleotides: TGTGCCAGCAGTATCACAAGACAGGCCAGGCGCACAGATACGCAGTATTTT. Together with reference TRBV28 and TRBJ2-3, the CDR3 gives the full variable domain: DVKVTQSSRYLVKRTGEKVFLECVQDMDHENMFWYRQDPGLGLRLIYFSYDVKMKEKGDIPEGYSVSREKKERFSLILESASTNQTSMYLCASSITRQARRTDTQYFGPGTRLTVL.

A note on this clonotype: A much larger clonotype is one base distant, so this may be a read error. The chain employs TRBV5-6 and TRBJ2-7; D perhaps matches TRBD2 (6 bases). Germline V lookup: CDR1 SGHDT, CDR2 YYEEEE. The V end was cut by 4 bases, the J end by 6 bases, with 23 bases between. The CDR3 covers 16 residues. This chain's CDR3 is CASSNQRRDWVGEQYF. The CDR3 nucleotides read TGTGCCAGCAGCAATCAACGGAGGGACTGGGTAGGCGAGCAGTACTTC.

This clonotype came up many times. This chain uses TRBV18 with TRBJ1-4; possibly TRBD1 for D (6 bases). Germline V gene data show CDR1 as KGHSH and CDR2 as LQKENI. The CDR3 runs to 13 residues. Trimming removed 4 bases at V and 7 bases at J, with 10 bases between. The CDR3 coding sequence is TGTGCCAGCTCACGCGACAGGCGTGAAAAACTGTTTTTT. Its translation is CASSRDRREKLFF.

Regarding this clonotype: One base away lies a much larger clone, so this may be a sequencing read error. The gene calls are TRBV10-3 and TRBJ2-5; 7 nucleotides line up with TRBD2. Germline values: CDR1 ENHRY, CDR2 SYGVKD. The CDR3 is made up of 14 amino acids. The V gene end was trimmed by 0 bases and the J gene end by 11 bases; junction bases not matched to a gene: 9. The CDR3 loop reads CAISESPSGNEQYF. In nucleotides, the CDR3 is TGTGCCATCAGTGAGTCGCCTAGCGGCAATGAGCAGTACTTC.

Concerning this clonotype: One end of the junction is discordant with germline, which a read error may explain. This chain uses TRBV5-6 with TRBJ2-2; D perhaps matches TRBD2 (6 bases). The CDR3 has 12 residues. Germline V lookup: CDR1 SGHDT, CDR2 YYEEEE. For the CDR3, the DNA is TGTGCCAGCAGCTTGTCTGGCGGGGAGCTGCTTTTT. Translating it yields CASSLSGGELLF.

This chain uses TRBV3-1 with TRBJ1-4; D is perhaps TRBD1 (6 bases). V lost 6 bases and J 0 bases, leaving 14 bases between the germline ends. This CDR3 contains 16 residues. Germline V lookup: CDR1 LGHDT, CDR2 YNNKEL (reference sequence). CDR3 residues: CASSRGASATNEKLFF. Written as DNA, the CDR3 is TGTGCCAGCAGTCGGGGGGCTAGCGCAACTAATGAAAAACTGTTTTTT.

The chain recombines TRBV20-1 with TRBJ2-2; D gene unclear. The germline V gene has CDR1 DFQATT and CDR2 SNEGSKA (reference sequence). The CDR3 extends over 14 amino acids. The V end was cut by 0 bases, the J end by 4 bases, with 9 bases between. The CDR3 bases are TGCAGTGCTAGAGATCCCTCTTCCACCGGGGAGCTGTTTTTT. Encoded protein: CSARDPSSTGELFF.

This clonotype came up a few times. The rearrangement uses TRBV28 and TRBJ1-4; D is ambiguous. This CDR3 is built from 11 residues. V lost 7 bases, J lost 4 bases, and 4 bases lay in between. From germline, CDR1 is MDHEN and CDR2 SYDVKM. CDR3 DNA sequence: TGTGCCAGCACGGTTAATGAAAAACTGTTTTTT. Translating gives CASTVNEKLFF.

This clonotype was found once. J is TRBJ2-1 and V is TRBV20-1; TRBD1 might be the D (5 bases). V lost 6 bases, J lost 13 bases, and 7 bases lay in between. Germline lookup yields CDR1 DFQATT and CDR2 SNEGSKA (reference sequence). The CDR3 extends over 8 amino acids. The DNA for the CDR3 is TGCAGTGCCGGACAACAGTTCTTC. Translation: CSAGQQFF.

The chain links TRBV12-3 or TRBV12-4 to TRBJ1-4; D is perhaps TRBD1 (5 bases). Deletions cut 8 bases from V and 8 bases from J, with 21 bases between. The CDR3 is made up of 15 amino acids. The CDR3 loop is CASGPPSTEGEKLFF. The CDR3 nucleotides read TGTGCCAGCGGTCCTCCGTCGACAGAGGGGGAAAAACTGTTTTTT.

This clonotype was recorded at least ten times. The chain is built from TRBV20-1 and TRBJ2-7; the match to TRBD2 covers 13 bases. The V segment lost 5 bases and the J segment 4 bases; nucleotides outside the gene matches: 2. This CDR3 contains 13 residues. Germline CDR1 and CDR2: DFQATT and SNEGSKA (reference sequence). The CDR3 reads CSAQTSGGYEQYF. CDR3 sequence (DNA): TGCAGTGCTCAGACTAGCGGGGGGTACGAGCAGTACTTC.

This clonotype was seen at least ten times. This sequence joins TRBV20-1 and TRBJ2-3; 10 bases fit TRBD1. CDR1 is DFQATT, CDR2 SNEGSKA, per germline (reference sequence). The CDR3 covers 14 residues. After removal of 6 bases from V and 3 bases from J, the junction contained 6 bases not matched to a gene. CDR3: CSASRDRGTDTQYF. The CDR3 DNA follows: TGCAGTGCGAGCCGGGACAGGGGAACAGATACGCAGTATTTT.